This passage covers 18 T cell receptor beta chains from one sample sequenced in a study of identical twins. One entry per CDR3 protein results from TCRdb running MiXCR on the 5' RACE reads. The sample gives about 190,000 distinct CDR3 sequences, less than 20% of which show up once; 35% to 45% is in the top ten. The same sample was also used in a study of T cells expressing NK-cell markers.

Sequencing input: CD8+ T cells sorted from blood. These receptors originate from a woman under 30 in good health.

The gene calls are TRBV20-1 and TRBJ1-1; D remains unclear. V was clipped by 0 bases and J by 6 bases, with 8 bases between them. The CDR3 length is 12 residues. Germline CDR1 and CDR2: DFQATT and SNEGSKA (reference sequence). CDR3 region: CSARETEAEAFF. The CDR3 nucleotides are TGCAGTGCTAGAGAGACGGAGGCTGAAGCTTTCTTT.

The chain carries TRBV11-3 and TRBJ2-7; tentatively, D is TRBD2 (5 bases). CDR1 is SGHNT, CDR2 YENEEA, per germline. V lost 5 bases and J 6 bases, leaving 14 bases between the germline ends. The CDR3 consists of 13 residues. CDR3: CASSPEGEVEQYF. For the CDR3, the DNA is TGTGCCAGCAGCCCCGAGGGAGAGGTCGAGCAGTACTTC.

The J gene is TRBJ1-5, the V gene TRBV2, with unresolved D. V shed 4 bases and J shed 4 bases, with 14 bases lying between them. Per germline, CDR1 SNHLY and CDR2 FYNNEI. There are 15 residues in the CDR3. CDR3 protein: CASSGPTMGNQPQHF. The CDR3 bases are TGTGCCAGCAGTGGCCCGACGATGGGGAATCAGCCCCAGCATTTT. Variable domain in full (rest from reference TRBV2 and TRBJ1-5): EPEVTQTPSHQVTQMGQEVILRCVPISNHLYFYWYRQILGQKVEFLVSFYNNEISEKSEIFDDQFSVERPDGSNFTLKIRSTKLEDSAMYFCASSGPTMGNQPQHFGDGTRLSIL.

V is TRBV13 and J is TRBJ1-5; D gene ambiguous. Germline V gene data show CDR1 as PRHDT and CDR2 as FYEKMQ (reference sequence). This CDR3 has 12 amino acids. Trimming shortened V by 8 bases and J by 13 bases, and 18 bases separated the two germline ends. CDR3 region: CASSTGRTGQHF. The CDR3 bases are TGTGCCAGCTCGACGGGTCGGACCGGGCAGCATTTT.

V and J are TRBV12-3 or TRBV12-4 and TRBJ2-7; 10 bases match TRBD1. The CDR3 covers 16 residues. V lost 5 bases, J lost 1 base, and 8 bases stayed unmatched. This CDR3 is CASSHAGTGESYEQYF. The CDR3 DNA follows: TGTGCCAGCAGTCACGCAGGGACAGGGGAATCCTACGAGCAGTACTTC.

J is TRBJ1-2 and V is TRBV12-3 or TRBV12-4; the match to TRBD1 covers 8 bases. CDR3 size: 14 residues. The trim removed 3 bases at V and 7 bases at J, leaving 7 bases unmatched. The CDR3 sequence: CASSFDRGGGGYTF. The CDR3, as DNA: TGTGCCAGCAGTTTCGACAGGGGAGGAGGTGGCTACACCTTC.

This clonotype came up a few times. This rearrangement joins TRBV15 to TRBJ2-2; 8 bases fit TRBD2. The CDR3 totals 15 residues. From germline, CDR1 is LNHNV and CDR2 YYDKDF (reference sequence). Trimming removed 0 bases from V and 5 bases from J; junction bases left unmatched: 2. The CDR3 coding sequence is TGTGCCACCAGCAGAGAGGCGGGGGGAACCGGGGAGCTGTTTTTT. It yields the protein CATSREAGGTGELFF. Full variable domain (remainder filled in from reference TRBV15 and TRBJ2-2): DAMVIQNPRYQVTQFGKPVTLSCSQTLNHNVMYWYQQKSSQAPKLLFHYYDKDFNNEADTPDNFQSRRPNTSFCFLDIRSPGLGDTAMYLCATSREAGGTGELFFGEGSRLTVL.

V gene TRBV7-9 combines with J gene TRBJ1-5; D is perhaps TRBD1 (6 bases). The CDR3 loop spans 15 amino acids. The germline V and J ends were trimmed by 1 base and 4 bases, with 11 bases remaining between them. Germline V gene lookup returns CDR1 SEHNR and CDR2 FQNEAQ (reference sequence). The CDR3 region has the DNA TGTGCCAGCAGCTTAGGACAGGCTGAAAATCAGCCCCAGCATTTT. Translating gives CASSLGQAENQPQHF.

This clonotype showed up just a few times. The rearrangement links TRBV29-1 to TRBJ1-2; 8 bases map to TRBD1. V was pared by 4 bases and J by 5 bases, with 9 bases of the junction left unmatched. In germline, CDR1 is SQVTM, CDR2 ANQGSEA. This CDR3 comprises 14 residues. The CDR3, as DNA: TGCAGCGTTGCTGGGGCTGACAGGGGATATGGCTACACCTTC. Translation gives CSVAGADRGYGYTF.

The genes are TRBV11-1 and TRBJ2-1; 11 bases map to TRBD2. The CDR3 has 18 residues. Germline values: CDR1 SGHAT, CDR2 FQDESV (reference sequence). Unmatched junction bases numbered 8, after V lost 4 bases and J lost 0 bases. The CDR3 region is CASSSLAGGGGSYNEQFF. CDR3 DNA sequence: TGTGCCAGCAGCTCTCTAGCGGGAGGCGGTGGCTCCTACAATGAGCAGTTCTTC.

The CDR3 coding sequence is TGTGCCAGCTTTACGGAGAACACCGGGGAGCTGTTTTTT. Its protein is CASFTENTGELFF. The chain joins TRBV12-3 or TRBV12-4 to TRBJ2-2; D is unclear. There are 13 residues in the CDR3. The ends were cut back, 8 bases at V and 1 base at J, with 8 bases in the middle.

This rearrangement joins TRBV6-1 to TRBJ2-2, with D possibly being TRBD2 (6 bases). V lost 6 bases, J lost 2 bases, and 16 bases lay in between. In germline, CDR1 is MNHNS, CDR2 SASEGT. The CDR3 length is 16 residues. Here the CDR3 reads CASSQGRAGNTGELFF. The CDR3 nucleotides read TGTGCCAGCAGCCAGGGTCGGGCGGGAAACACCGGGGAGCTGTTTTTT.

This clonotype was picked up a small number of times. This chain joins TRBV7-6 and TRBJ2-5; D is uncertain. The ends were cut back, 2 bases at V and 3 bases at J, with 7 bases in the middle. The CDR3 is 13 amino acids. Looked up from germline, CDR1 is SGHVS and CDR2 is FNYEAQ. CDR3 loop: CASSLRTEETQYF. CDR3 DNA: TGTGCCAGCAGCTTAAGGACGGAAGAGACCCAGTACTTC.

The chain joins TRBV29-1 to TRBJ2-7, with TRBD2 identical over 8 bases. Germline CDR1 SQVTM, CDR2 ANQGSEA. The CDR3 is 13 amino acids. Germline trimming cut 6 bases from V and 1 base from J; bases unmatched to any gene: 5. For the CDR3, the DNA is TGCAGCGTCTCCGGGGGGGGATCCTACGAGCAGTACTTC. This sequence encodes CSVSGGGSYEQYF.

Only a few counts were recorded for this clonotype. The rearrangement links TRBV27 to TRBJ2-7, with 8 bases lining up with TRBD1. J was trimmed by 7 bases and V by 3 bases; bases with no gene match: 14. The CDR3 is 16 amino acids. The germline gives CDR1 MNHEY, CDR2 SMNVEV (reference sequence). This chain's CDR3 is CASSFLSGGASGEQYF. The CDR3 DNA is TGTGCCAGCAGTTTTCTCTCAGGGGGCGCTTCAGGGGAGCAGTACTTC.

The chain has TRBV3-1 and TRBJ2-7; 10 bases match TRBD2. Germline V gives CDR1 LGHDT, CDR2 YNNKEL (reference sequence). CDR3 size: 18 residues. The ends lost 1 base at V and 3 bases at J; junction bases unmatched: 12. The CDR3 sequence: CASSQALAGVSGIYEQYF. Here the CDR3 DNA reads TGTGCCAGCAGCCAAGCCCTAGCGGGAGTTTCGGGAATCTACGAGCAGTACTTC.

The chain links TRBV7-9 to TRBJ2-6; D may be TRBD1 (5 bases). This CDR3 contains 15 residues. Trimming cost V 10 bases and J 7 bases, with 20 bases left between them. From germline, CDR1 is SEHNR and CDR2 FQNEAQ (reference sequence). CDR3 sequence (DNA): TGTGCCATCCAACTCAGCAATCAGGGCGCCAACGTCCTGACTTTC. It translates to CAIQLSNQGANVLTF.

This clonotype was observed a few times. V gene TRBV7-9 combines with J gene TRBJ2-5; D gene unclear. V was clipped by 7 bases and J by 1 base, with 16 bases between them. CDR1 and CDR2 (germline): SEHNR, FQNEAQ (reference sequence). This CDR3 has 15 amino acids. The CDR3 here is CASTIIDEVQETQYF. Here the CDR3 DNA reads TGTGCCAGCACCATCATTGATGAGGTCCAAGAGACCCAGTACTTC. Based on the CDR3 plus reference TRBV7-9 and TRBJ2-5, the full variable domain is DTGVSQNPRHKITKRGQNVTFRCDPISEHNRLYWYRQTLGQGPEFLTYFQNEAQLEKSRLLSDRFSAERPKGSFSTLEIQRTEQGDSAMYLCASTIIDEVQETQYFGPGTRLLVL.